The sample holds many counts of the clone carrying this T cell receptor beta chain. Its antigen is unknown. TCR beta libraries were made by quantitative 5'-RACE with molecular barcodes. Each CDR3 protein is one row after TCRdb ran MiXCR on the 5' RACE reads. The data show around 180,000 distinct CDR3 sequences, roughly 13% seen once. The sample is drawn from a study of CD8 T cells in ankylosing spondylitis. This CDR3 is built from 11 residues. J gave up 13 bases and V 5 bases, and 6 bases lay outside the gene matches. The germline V gene encodes CDR1 SGHRS and CDR2 YFSETQ. Study findings and constraints: Prior work had noted some motif variants in reactive arthritis blood and synovial fluid. A TCR beta motif of 7 to 9 highly homologous variants seemed to mark ankylosing spondylitis blood. CD8+ disease-linked clones were present at relatively low frequencies in blood.

This chain joins TRBV5-1 and TRBJ2-1, with 7 bases lining up with TRBD1. Sequencing was done on a sample of blood, either unsorted or a sorted T cell fraction (not recorded which). This receptor was identified in a female donor with ankylosing spondylitis or in good health (not recorded which). For the CDR3, the DNA is TGCGCCAGCAGTTCCGACAGGGTACAGTTCTTC. This codes for CASSSDRVQFF.